This T cell receptor beta chain appears in the sequencing data of a study of T cell responses to AZD1222 COVID-19 vaccine. Study-level results: Only five to seven AZD1222 recipients were seropositive at baseline.

Data came from immunoSEQ multiplex PCR; TCRdb stores just in-frame clones and leaves some out. The table has 250,000 to 300,000 clones, 85% to 95% seen once. Regarding this clone: Antigen: not known.

The CDR3 contains 15 residues. V was cut by 2 bases and J by 2 bases, with 13 bases left in between. The germline CDR1 and CDR2 sequences are LNHNV and YYDKDF (reference sequence). The rearrangement uses TRBV15 and TRBJ2-7; TRBD1 might be the D (6 bases). This sequence was found in an adult who received the AZD1222 COVID-19 vaccine. The material was peripheral blood, obtained 28 days after the second AZD1222 dose. The CDR3: CATSRSSDRPYEQYF. The CDR3 DNA sequence: TGTGCCACCAGCAGATCCTCCGACAGGCCCTACGAGCAGTACTTC.